A selection of T cell receptor beta chains follows, all from one sample in a study of blood T cell repertoires in COVID-19. Data came from immunoSEQ multiplex PCR; TCRdb stores just in-frame clones and leaves some out. The repertoire holds roughly 59,000 clones, around 80% seen once, with roughly 12% in the top ten. Sequencing was carried out using peripheral blood. Receptor source: an elderly man with acute or convalescent COVID-19. Both conserved end residues are part of each CDR3. The D gene is left open where the match is weak. Rows may omit the clone size; those that give it use once, few, many or a size class.

>15|TRBV18|TRBJ2-3|TRBD2|.
CASSPQGTSADTQYF
TGTGCCAGCTCACCACAGGGTACTAGCGCAGATACGCAGTATTTT
>17|TRBV11-2|TRBJ2-2|TRBD1|.
CASSLALTGTGTGELFF
TGTGCCAGCAGCTTAGCTTTGACAGGGACGGGCACCGGGGAGCTGTTTTTT
>13|TRBV5-4|TRBJ2-3|.|.
CASSLQGTDTQYF
TGTGCCAGCAGCTTACAGGGCACAGATACGCAGTATTTT
>17|TRBV9|TRBJ1-4|.|few
CASSVEGGGLTNEKLFF
TGTGCCAGCAGCGTAGAGGGAGGGGGACTAACTAATGAAAAACTGTTTTTT
>14|TRBV27|TRBJ1-6|TRBD1|.
CASSLRDRGTPLHF
TGTGCCAGCAGTCTCCGGGACAGAGGGACACCCCTCCACTTT
>15|TRBV5-1|TRBJ1-6|TRBD1|.
CASSPGTEYNSPLHF
TGCGCCAGCAGCCCAGGGACAGAGTATAATTCACCCCTCCACTTT
>17|TRBV4-1|TRBJ2-1|.|.
CASSRTGLRGLGGEQFF
TGCGCCAGCAGCCGGACTGGGCTACGTGGGCTGGGGGGTGAGCAGTTCTTC
>14|TRBV28|TRBJ2-5|.|.
CASNLFSGQETQYF
TGTGCCAGCAACCTTTTTTCGGGGCAAGAGACCCAGTACTTC
>14|TRBV7-3|TRBJ2-1|.|.
CASSLMGTLHEQFF
TGTGCCAGCAGCTTAATGGGGACACTCCATGAGCAGTTCTTC
>12|TRBV2|TRBJ1-2|.|.
CASRVQIGGYTF
TGTGCCAGCCGAGTACAGATTGGAGGCTACACCTTC
>12|TRBV29-1|TRBJ2-3|.|.
CSGTPGIDTQYF
TGCAGCGGGACCCCAGGGATCGATACGCAGTATTTT
>14|TRBV6-5|TRBJ2-7|TRBD1|.
CASTRGQGAFPEYF
TGTGCCAGCACCAGGGGACAGGGGGCTTTCCCCGAGTACTTC
>18|TRBV19|TRBJ2-2|TRBD2|.
CASLLRTSGDTNTGELFF
TGTGCCAGTCTACTTAGGACTAGCGGGGACACGAACACCGGGGAGCTGTTTTTT
>15|TRBV2|TRBJ1-1|TRBD1|.
CASSRQGNLNTEAFF
TGTGCCAGCAGCCGACAGGGGAATTTGAACACTGAAGCTTTCTTT
>16|TRBV11-3|TRBJ2-1|TRBD2|.
CASSSLGTSGHNEQFF
TGTGCCAGCAGCTCCCTCGGGACTAGCGGGCACAATGAGCAGTTCTTC
>15|TRBV2|TRBJ1-2|.|.
CASVRGLRGPYGYTF
TGTGCCAGCGTCCGGGGATTACGTGGCCCCTATGGCTACACCTTC
>14|TRBV7-9|TRBJ1-4|.|.
CASSSGQSNEKLFF
TGTGCCAGCAGCTCTGGACAGTCTAATGAAAAACTGTTTTTT
>13|TRBV2|TRBJ1-1|.|few
CASSEAVGGTNFF
TGTGCCAGCAGTGAAGCGGTAGGCGGGACTAATTTCTTT
>16|TRBV30|TRBJ1-3|TRBD1|.
CAWSTWDRTSGNTIYF
TGTGCCTGGAGTACTTGGGACAGGACCTCTGGAAACACCATATATTTT
>15|TRBV2|TRBJ2-5|.|once
CASSGTITLRGTQYF
TGTGCCAGCAGCGGAACGATTACTCTCAGGGGAACCCAGTACTTC
>14|TRBV5-1|TRBJ2-7|TRBD1|many
CASSEGTGETEQYF
TGCGCCAGCAGCGAGGGGACAGGAGAAACCGAGCAGTACTTC
>12|TRBV15|TRBJ2-5|.|.
CATSRVVGTQYF
TGTGCCACCAGCAGGGTGGTCGGGACCCAGTACTTC
>15|TRBV10-3|TRBJ1-1|TRBD1|.
CAIGEGQGVGAEAFF
TGTGCCATTGGGGAAGGACAGGGGGTTGGGGCTGAAGCTTTCTTT
>17|TRBV19|TRBJ2-7|.|few
CASSAGAGVGRFDEQYF
TGTGCCAGTAGTGCGGGGGCTGGGGTAGGGCGGTTCGACGAGCAGTACTTC
>15|TRBV19|TRBJ1-2|TRBD1|.
CASSVDRDRPYGYTF
TGTGCCAGTAGTGTCGACCGGGACAGGCCTTATGGCTACACCTTC
>14|TRBV7-9|TRBJ1-2|.|.
CASSRGGRVGGYTF
TGTGCCAGCAGTCGGGGAGGGAGGGTAGGCGGCTACACCTTC
>14|TRBV30|TRBJ1-6|TRBD1|.
CACIFGPVQGALHF
TGTGCCTGCATCTTCGGACCGGTTCAGGGGGCCCTCCACTTT
>13|TRBV5-6|TRBJ2-3|TRBD2|.
CASSGGRSDTQYF
TGTGCCAGCAGTGGCGGGAGGTCAGATACGCAGTATTTT
>14|TRBV19|TRBJ1-4|TRBD1|once
CASQKDRDAEKLFF
TGTGCCAGCCAGAAAGACAGGGACGCTGAAAAACTGTTTTTT
>14|TRBV5-1|TRBJ2-2|.|.
CASSFGENTGELFF
TGCGCCAGCAGCTTCGGGGAGAACACCGGGGAGCTGTTTTTT
>17|TRBV3-1/TRBV3-2|TRBJ2-1|.|.
CASSLKRGGRSYNEQFF
TGTGCCAGCAGCCTCAAGCGAGGAGGTCGTTCCTACAATGAGCAGTTCTTC
>15|TRBV5-1|TRBJ1-1|.|.
CASSSARVGNTEAFF
TGCGCCAGCAGCTCCGCCAGGGTAGGCAACACTGAAGCTTTCTTT
>15|TRBV2|TRBJ2-3|.|.
CASSERGYSTDTQYF
TGTGCCAGCAGTGAACGGGGGTACAGCACAGATACGCAGTATTTT
>15|TRBV19|TRBJ2-5|.|.
CASSIDQPGEETQYF
TGTGCCAGTAGTATAGATCAGCCAGGGGAGGAGACCCAGTACTTC
>17|TRBV11-3|TRBJ2-4|TRBD1|.
CASSLDGTGLTKNIQYF
TGTGCCAGCAGCTTAGACGGGACAGGGCTAACCAAAAACATTCAGTACTTC
>15|TRBV19|TRBJ1-2|.|.
CASTPSYRQEYGYTF
TGTGCCAGTACCCCATCGTATCGACAGGAGTATGGCTACACCTTC
>12|TRBV28|TRBJ1-4|.|.
CASSRGSEKLFF
TGTGCCAGCAGTCGAGGGTCCGAAAAACTGTTTTTT
>14|TRBV28|TRBJ1-2|TRBD1|.
CASSSGTGFYGYTF
TGTGCCAGCAGTTCCGGGACAGGGTTCTATGGCTACACCTTC
>15|TRBV19|TRBJ1-6|TRBD1|.
CASNDPGTDNSPLHF
TGTGCCAGTAATGACCCCGGGACAGATAATTCACCCCTCCACTTT
>14|TRBV5-6|TRBJ2-7|.|.
CASRRTWSSYEQYF
TGTGCCAGCAGACGCACTTGGAGCTCCTACGAGCAGTACTTC
>14|TRBV5-4|TRBJ2-5|TRBD1|.
CASSLVGQEETQYF
TGTGCCAGCAGCTTGGTAGGACAGGAAGAGACCCAGTACTTC
>16|TRBV7-9|TRBJ1-2|TRBD1|.
CASSSKPSQGPWGYTF
TGTGCCAGCAGCTCGAAACCTTCACAGGGGCCTTGGGGCTACACCTTC
>14|TRBV27|TRBJ1-5|.|.
CASRSGTGNQPQHF
TGTGCCAGCAGGAGCGGGACCGGGAATCAGCCCCAGCATTTT
>15|TRBV11-2|TRBJ2-5|TRBD2|.
CASSYTSGELGAQYF
TGTGCCAGCAGCTATACTAGCGGGGAGCTAGGGGCCCAGTACTTC
>14|TRBV5-4|TRBJ1-2|.|.
CASSLDSFNYGYTF
TGTGCCAGCAGCTTGGACAGCTTCAACTATGGCTACACCTTC
>14|TRBV2|TRBJ1-5|TRBD1|.
CASSKGQGGGPQHF
TGTGCCAGCAGTAAGGGACAGGGTGGAGGGCCCCAGCATTTT
>15|TRBV6-2/TRBV6-3|TRBJ2-7|TRBD1|.
CASSYRDRGAYEQYF
TGTGCCAGCAGTTACCGGGACAGGGGGGCCTACGAGCAGTACTTC
>13|TRBV6-5|TRBJ1-2|TRBD1|few
CASRRGQGVGYTF
TGTGCCAGCAGAAGGGGACAGGGGGTTGGCTACACCTTC
>14|TRBV10-3|TRBJ2-7|.|.
CAIRTRGLTYEQYF
TGTGCCATCAGGACAAGGGGCCTAACCTACGAGCAGTACTTC
>14|TRBV6-6|TRBJ1-5|.|.
CASSYSGVGQPQHF
TGTGCCAGCAGTTACAGCGGGGTTGGGCAGCCCCAGCATTTT
>17|TRBV7-9|TRBJ1-2|.|few
CASSRTILLHPPNGYTF
TGTGCCAGCAGCCGCACTATACTGCTCCACCCACCTAATGGCTACACCTTC
>12|TRBV11-2|TRBJ1-6|.|once
CASSSQTRTLHF
TGTGCCAGCAGCTCGCAGACTAGGACCCTCCACTTT
>16|TRBV6-5|TRBJ1-3|TRBD1|.
CASSYTGQGAGNTIYF
TGTGCCAGCAGTTACACCGGACAGGGGGCTGGAAACACCATATATTTT
>14|TRBV5-1|TRBJ1-4|TRBD1|.
CASSPGTGSEKLFF
TGCGCCAGCAGCCCCGGGACAGGGAGTGAAAAACTGTTTTTT
>15|TRBV11-1|TRBJ2-7|TRBD2|.
CASSRLAGGSYEQYF
TGTGCCAGCAGCAGGCTAGCGGGAGGTTCCTACGAGCAGTACTTC